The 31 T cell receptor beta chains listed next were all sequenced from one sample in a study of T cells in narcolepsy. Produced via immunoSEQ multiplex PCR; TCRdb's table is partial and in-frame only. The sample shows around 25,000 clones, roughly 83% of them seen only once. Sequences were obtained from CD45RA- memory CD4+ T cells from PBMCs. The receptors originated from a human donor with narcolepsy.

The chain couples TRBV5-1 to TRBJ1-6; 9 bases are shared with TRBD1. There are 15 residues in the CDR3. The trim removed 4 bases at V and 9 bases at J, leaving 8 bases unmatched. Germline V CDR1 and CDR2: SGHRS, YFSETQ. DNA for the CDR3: TGCGCCAGCAGCGAAAAGGGACAGGGCGGTTCACCCCTCCACTTT. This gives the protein CASSEKGQGGSPLHF.

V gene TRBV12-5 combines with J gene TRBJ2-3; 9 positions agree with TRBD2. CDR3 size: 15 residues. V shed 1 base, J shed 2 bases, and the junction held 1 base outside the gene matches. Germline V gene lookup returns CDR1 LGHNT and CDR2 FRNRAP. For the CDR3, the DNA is TGTGCTAGTGGTTTGGGACTAGCGGTCACAGATACGCAGTATTTT. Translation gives CASGLGLAVTDTQYF. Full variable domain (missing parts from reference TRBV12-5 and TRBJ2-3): DARVTQTPRHKVTEMGQEVTMRCQPILGHNTVFWYRQTMMQGLELLAYFRNRAPLDDSGMPKDRFSAEMPDATLATLKIQPSEPRDSAVYFCASGLGLAVTDTQYFGPGTRLTVL.

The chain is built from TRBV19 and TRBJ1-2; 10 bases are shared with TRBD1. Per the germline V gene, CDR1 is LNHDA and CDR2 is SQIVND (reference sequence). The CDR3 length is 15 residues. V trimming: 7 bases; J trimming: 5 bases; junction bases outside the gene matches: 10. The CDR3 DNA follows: TGTGCCAGTAACGGGGACCTGGGACAGGGGTATGGCTACACCTTC. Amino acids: CASNGDLGQGYGYTF.

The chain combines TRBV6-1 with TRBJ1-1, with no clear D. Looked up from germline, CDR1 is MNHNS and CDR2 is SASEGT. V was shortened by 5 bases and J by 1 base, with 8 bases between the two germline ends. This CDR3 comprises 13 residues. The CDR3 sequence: CASSPIGNTEAFF. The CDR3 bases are TGTGCCAGCAGTCCGATAGGGAACACTGAAGCTTTCTTT.

The CDR3 reads CAISEEMRGVLSEAFF. CDR3 nucleotides: TGTGCCATCAGTGAGGAGATGAGGGGCGTATTATCTGAAGCTTTCTTT. V is TRBV10-3 and J is TRBJ1-1, with D possibly being TRBD1 (5 bases). The V gene lost 2 bases and the J gene lost 6 bases, with 19 bases spanning the gap. The CDR3 length is 16 residues. From germline, CDR1 is ENHRY and CDR2 SYGVKD.

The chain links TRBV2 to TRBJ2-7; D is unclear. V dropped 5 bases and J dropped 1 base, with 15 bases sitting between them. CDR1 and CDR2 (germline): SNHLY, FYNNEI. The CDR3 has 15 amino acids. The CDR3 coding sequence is TGTGCCAGCAGTCCACGTTCTTTGGGTTCCTACGAGCAGTACTTC. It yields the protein CASSPRSLGSYEQYF.

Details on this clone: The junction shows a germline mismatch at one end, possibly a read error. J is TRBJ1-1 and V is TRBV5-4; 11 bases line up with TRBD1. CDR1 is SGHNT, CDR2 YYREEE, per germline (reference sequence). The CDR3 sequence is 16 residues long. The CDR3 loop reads CASSLAGQGAGTEAFF. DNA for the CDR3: TGTGCCAGCAGTTTGGCCGGACAGGGGGCAGGTACTGAAGCTTTCTTT.

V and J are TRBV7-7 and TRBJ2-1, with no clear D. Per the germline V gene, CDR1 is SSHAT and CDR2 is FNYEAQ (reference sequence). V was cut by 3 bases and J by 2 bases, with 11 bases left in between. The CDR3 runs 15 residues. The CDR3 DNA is TGTGCCAGCAGCTTGATTCCCGGAACCTACAATGAGCAGTTCTTC. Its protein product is CASSLIPGTYNEQFF.

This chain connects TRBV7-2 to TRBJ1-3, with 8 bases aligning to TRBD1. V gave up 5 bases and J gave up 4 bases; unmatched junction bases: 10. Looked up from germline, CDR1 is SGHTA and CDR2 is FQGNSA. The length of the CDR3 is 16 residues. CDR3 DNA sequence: TGTGCCAGCAGCCTACTAAAGACAGGGGTCGGAAACACCATATATTTT. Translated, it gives CASSLLKTGVGNTIYF. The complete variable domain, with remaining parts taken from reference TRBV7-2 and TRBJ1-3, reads GAGVSQSPSNKVTEKGKDVELRCDPISGHTALYWYRQSLGQGLEFLIYFQGNSAPDKSGLPSDRFSAERTGGSVSTLTIQRTQQEDSAVYLCASSLLKTGVGNTIYFGEGSWLTVV.

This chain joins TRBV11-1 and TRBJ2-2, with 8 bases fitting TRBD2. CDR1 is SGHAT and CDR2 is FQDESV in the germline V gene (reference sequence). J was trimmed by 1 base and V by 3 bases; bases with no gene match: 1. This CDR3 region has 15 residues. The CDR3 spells CASSLSGGNTGELFF. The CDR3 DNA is TGTGCCAGCAGCTTGAGCGGGGGGAACACCGGGGAGCTGTTTTTT. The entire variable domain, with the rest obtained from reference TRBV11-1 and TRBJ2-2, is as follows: EAEVAQSPRYKITEKSQAVAFWCDPISGHATLYWYRQILGQGPELLVQFQDESVVDDSQLPKDRFSAERLKGVDSTLKIQPAELGDSAMYLCASSLSGGNTGELFFGEGSRLTVL.

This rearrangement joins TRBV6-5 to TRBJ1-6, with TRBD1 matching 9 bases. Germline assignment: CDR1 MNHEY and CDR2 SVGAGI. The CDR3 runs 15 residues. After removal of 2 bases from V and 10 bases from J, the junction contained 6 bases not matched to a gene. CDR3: CASSYLQGAESPLHF. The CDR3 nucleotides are TGTGCCAGCAGTTACCTACAGGGGGCGGAATCACCCCTCCACTTT.

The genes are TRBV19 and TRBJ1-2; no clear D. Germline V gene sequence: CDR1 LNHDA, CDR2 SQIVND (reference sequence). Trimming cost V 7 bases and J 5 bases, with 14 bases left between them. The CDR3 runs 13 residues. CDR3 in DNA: TGTGCCAGTACTTTGGCGGGCGTTTATGGCTACACCTTC. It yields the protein CASTLAGVYGYTF.

The CDR3 region has the DNA TGCGCCAGCAGCTTCGGGGGAATGACCAATGAGCAGTTCTTC. This encodes CASSFGGMTNEQFF. The gene calls are TRBV5-1 and TRBJ2-1, with D tentatively TRBD2 (6 bases). Germline CDR1 is SGHRS and CDR2 is YFSETQ. Trimming left V 2 bases short and J 6 bases short, with 12 bases between. The CDR3 has 14 amino acids.

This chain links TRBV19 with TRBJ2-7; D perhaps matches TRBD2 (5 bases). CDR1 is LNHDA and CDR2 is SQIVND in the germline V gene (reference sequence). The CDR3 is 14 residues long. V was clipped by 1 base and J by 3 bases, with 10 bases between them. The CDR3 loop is CASSIVGIGYEQYF. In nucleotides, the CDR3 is TGTGCCAGTAGTATAGTCGGGATAGGCTACGAGCAGTACTTC. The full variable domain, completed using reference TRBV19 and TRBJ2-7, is DGGITQSPKYLFRKEGQNVTLSCEQNLNHDAMYWYRQDPGQGLRLIYYSQIVNDFQKGDIAEGYSVSREKKESFPLTVTSAQKNPTAFYLCASSIVGIGYEQYFGPGTRLTVT.

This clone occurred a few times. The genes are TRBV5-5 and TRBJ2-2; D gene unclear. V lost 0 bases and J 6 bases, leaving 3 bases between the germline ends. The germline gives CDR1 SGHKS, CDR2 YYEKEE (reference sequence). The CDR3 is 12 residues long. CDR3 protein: CASSLVAGELFF. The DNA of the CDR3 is TGTGCCAGCAGCTTGGTGGCCGGGGAGCTGTTTTTT.

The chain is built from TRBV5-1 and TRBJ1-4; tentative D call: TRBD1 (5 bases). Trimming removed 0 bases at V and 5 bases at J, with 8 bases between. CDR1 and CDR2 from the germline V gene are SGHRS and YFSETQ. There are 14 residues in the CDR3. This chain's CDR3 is CASSLDRPNEKLFF. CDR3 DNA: TGCGCCAGCAGCTTGGACAGGCCCAATGAAAAACTGTTTTTT. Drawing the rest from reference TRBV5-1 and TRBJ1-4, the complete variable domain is KAGVTQTPRYLIKTRGQQVTLSCSPISGHRSVSWYQQTPGQGLQFLFEYFSETQRNKGNFPGRFSGRQFSNSRSEMNVSTLELGDSALYLCASSLDRPNEKLFFGSGTQLSVL.

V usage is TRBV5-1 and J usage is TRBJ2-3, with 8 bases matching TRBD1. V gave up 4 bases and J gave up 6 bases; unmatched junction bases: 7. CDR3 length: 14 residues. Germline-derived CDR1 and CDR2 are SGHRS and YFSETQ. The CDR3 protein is CASSPTGGFDTQYF. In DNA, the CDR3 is TGCGCCAGCAGCCCCACAGGGGGGTTCGATACGCAGTATTTT.

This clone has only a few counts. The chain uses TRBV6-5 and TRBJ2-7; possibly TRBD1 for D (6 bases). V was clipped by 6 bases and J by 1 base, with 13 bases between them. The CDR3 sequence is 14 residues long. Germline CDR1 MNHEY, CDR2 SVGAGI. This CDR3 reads CASSHGTPSYEQYF. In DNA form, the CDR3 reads TGTGCCAGCAGCCACGGGACACCTTCCTACGAGCAGTACTTC.

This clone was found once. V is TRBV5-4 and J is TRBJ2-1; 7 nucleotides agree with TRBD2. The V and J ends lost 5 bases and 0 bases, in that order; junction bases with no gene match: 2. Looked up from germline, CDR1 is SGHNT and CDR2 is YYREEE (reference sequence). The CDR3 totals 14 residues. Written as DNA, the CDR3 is TGTGCCAGCAGGGGAGGGACCTCCTACAATGAGCAGTTCTTC. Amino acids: CASRGGTSYNEQFF.

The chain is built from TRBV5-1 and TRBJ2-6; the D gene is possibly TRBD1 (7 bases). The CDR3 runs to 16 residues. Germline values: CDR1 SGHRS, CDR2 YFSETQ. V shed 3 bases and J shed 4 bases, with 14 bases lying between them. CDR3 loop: CASSYGGGDGANVLTF. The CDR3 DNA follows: TGCGCCAGCAGCTATGGAGGGGGCGACGGGGCCAACGTCCTGACTTTC.

The CDR3 bases are TGTGCCAGCAAGGGGGGTAGCGGCCATGAGCAGTTCTTC. Amino acid sequence: CASKGGSGHEQFF. The rearrangement uses TRBV6-6 and TRBJ2-1; D is tentatively TRBD1 or TRBD2 (6 bases each). The CDR3 runs 13 residues. CDR1 and CDR2 (germline): MNHNY, SVGAGI (reference sequence). V was cut by 7 bases and J by 8 bases, with 15 bases left in between.

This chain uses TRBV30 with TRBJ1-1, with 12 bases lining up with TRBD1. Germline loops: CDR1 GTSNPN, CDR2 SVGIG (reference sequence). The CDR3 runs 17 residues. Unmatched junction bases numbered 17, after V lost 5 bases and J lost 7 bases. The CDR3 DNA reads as TGTGCCTGGGGGGACAGGGGGCGAGCCGTAAGAGACGGTGAAGCTTTCTTT. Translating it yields CAWGDRGRAVRDGEAFF.

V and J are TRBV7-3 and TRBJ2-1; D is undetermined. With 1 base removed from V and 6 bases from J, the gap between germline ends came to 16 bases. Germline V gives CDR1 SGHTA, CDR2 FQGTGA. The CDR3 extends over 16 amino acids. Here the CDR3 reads CASSLIPAAKANEQFF. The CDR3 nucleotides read TGTGCCAGCAGCTTAATCCCCGCCGCAAAGGCCAATGAGCAGTTCTTC.

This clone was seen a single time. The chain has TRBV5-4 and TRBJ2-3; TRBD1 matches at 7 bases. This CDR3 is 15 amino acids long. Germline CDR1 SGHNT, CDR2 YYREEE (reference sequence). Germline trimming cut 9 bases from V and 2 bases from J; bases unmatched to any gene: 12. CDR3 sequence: CATGGQEIYTDTQYF. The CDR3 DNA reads TGTGCCACTGGAGGACAGGAGATCTACACAGATACGCAGTATTTT.

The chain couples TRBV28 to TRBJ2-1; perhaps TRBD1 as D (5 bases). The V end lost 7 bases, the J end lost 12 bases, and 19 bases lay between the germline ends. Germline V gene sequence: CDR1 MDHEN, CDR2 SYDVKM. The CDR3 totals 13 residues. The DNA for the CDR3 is TGTGCCAGCACCACCTCAGGGCTGCCAGGGCAGTTCTTC. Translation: CASTTSGLPGQFF. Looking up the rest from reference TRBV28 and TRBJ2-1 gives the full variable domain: DVKVTQSSRYLVKRTGEKVFLECVQDMDHENMFWYRQDPGLGLRLIYFSYDVKMKEKGDIPEGYSVSREKKERFSLILESASTNQTSMYLCASTTSGLPGQFFGPGTRLTVL.

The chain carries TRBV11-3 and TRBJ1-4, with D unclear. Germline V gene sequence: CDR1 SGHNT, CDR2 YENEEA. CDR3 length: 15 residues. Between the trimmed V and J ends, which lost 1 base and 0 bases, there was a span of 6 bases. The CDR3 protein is CASSLGTATNEKLFF. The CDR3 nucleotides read TGTGCCAGCAGCTTAGGCACAGCAACTAATGAAAAACTGTTTTTT.

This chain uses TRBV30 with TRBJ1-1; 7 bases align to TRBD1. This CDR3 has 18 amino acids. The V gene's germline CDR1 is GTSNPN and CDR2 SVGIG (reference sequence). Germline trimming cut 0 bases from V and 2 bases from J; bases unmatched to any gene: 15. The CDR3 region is CAWSVYRGGGFANTEAFF. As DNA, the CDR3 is TGTGCCTGGAGTGTTTACAGAGGGGGCGGTTTTGCAAACACTGAAGCTTTCTTT. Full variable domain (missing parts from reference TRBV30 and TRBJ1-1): SQTIHQWPATLVQPVGSPLSLECTVEGTSNPNLYWYRQAAGRGLQLLFYSVGIGQISSEVPQNLSASRPQDRQFILSSKKLLLSDSGFYLCAWSVYRGGGFANTEAFFGQGTRLTVV.

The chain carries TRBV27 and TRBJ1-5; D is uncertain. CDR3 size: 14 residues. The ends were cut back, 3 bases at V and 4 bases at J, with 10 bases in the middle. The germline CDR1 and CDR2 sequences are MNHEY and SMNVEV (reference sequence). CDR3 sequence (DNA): TGTGCCAGCAGTTTTTCGGGCAGTAATCAGCCCCAGCATTTT. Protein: CASSFSGSNQPQHF.

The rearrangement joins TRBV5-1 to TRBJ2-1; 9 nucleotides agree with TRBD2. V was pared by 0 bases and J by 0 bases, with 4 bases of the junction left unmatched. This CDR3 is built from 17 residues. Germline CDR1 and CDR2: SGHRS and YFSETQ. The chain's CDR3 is CASSLVGSGSSYNEQFF. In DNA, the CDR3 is TGCGCCAGCAGCTTGGTAGGTAGCGGGAGCTCCTACAATGAGCAGTTCTTC.

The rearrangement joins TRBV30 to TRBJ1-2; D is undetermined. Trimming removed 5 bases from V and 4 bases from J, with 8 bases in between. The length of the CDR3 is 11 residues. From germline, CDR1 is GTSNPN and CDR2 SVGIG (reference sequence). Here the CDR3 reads CAWPRPYGYTF. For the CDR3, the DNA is TGTGCCTGGCCCCGGCCCTATGGCTACACCTTC.

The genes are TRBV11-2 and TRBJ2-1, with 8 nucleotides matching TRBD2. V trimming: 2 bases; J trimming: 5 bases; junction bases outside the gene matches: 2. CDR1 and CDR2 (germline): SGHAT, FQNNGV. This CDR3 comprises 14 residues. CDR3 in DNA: TGTGCCAGCAGCTTAACTAGCGGTAACAATGAGCAGTTCTTC. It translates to CASSLTSGNNEQFF.